The 7 T cell receptor beta chains in this list originate from one sample, sequenced in a study of beta chain features in type 1 diabetes. Study-wide results and limits: Patients with Type 1 diabetes showed moderately but significantly shorter TCRB CDR3s in all four CD4+ subsets.

Their target antigens are unknown. All of the isolated RNA was reverse transcribed, so expressed TCRB transcripts were sequenced. Here immunoSEQ multiplex PCR was the method, and the copy in TCRdb shows in-frame clones only, minus some. Among a few hundred thousand clones listed, around 9.6% were seen once. Sequencing was carried out using central memory CD4+ T cells from blood. Receptors originate from a man under 40 with type 1 diabetes.

A few counts support this clone. This chain's CDR3 is CASSLMGQGIHEQFF. In DNA form, the CDR3 reads TGTGCCAGCAGTTTAATGGGACAGGGAATCCATGAGCAGTTCTTC. The gene calls are TRBV28 and TRBJ2-1; 9 nucleotides line up with TRBD1. Germline CDR1 is MDHEN and CDR2 is SYDVKM. Germline trimming cut 2 bases from V and 8 bases from J; bases unmatched to any gene: 7. CDR3 size: 15 residues. Full variable domain (missing parts from reference TRBV28 and TRBJ2-1): DVKVTQSSRYLVKRTGEKVFLECVQDMDHENMFWYRQDPGLGLRLIYFSYDVKMKEKGDIPEGYSVSREKKERFSLILESASTNQTSMYLCASSLMGQGIHEQFFGPGTRLTVL.

This clone showed up just a few times. The chain combines TRBV18 with TRBJ2-5; D gene unclear. The CDR3 length is 13 residues. Germline CDR1 and CDR2: KGHSH and LQKENI. V dropped 4 bases and J dropped 4 bases, with 10 bases sitting between them. The CDR3 reads CASSLSKIETQYF. The CDR3, as DNA: TGTGCCAGCTCACTATCCAAAATAGAGACCCAGTACTTC.

This clone was seen many times. DNA of the CDR3: TGTGCCAGTAGTATCAGTTACCCCTGGCGGACCTACAATGAGCAGTTCTTC. Translated: CASSISYPWRTYNEQFF. This chain joins TRBV19 and TRBJ2-1; no reliable D call. V lost 3 bases and J lost 2, with 17 bases in between. Germline-derived CDR1 and CDR2 are LNHDA and SQIVND (reference sequence). CDR3 length equals 17 residues.

The V call is TRBV6-1, the J call TRBJ2-7; TRBD1 aligns across 8 bases. The CDR3 is 15 residues long. Germline values: CDR1 MNHNS, CDR2 SASEGT. V was pared by 3 bases and J by 3 bases, with 7 bases of the junction left unmatched. The chain's CDR3 is CASSDRDRNDYEQYF. CDR3 nucleotides: TGTGCCAGCAGTGACCGGGACAGGAACGACTACGAGCAGTACTTC.

The chain uses TRBV18 and TRBJ2-7; D possibly uses TRBD1 or TRBD2 (6 bases each). CDR1 and CDR2 from the germline V gene are KGHSH and LQKENI. This CDR3 has 18 amino acids. Between the trimmed V and J ends, which lost 5 bases and 7 bases, there was a span of 30 bases. This CDR3 reads CASSANPRTVRGLGEQYF. DNA for the CDR3: TGTGCCAGCTCAGCGAACCCCCGGACAGTGAGGGGACTGGGGGAGCAGTACTTC.

V usage is TRBV11-1 and J usage is TRBJ2-1; D gene uncertain. The CDR3 contains 14 residues. The V end lost 3 bases, the J end lost 7 bases, and 13 bases lay between the germline ends. The V gene's germline CDR1 is SGHAT and CDR2 FQDESV (reference sequence). Written as DNA, the CDR3 is TGTGCCAGCAGCTTTGGTGTAGGGCCGAATGAGCAGTTCTTC. Amino acid sequence: CASSFGVGPNEQFF.

The genes are TRBV27 and TRBJ1-2; the match to TRBD1 covers 7 bases. This CDR3 contains 17 residues. Looked up from germline, CDR1 is MNHEY and CDR2 is SMNVEV (reference sequence). V shed 7 bases and J 0 bases; nucleotides not matched to a gene: 14. CDR3 sequence (DNA): TGTGCCAGCATCTTCTCCATTCGGACAGGTGCTAACTATGGCTACACCTTC. Encoded protein: CASIFSIRTGANYGYTF.